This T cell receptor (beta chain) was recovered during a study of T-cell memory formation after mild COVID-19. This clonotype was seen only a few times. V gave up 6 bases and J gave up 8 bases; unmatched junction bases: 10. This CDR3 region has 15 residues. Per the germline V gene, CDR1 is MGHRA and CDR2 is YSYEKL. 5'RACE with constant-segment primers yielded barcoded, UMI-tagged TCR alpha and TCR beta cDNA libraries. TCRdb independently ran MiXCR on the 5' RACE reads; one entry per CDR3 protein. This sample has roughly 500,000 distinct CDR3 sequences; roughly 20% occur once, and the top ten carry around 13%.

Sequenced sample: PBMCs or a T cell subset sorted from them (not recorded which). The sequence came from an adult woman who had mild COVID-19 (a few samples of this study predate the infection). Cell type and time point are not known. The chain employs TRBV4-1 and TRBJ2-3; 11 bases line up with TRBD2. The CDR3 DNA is TGCGCCAGCAGAGCGGGACTAGCGGCCCCGGGTACGCAGTATTTT. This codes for CASRAGLAAPGTQYF.